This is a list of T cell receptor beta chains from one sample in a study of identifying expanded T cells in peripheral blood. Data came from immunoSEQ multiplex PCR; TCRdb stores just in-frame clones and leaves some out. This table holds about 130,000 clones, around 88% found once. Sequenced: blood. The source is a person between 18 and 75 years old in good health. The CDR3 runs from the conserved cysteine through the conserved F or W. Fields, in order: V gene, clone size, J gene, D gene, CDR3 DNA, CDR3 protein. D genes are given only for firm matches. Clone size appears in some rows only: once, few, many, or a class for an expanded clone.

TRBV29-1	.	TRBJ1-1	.	TGCAGCGTTGAACCCAGGCCTAACACTGAAGCTTTCTTT	CSVEPRPNTEAFF
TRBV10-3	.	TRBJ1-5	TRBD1	TGTGCCACCGACAGGGGACCTAGCAATCAGCCCCAGCATTTT	CATDRGPSNQPQHF
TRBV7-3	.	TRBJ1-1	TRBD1	TGTGCCAGCAGCATGACAGGGAGCGTGGGTGAAGCTTTCTTT	CASSMTGSVGEAFF
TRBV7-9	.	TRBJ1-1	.	TGTGCCAGCAGCTTAACGGGGGGCGAAGCTTTCTTT	CASSLTGGEAFF
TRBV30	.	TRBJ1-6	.	TGTGCCTGGCGTGTGGGAAGCTCCTATAATTCACCCCTCCACTTT	CAWRVGSSYNSPLHF
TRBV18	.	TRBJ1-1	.	TGTGCCAGCTCACCGGGTTCGGGGTTGGCCACTGAAGCTTTCTTT	CASSPGSGLATEAFF
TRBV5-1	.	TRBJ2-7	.	TGCGCCAGCAGCTTGGATCCGACGTACGAGCAGTACTTC	CASSLDPTYEQYF
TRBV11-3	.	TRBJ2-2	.	TGTGCCAGCAGCTTAGATCACGGGACGGCGAACACCGGGGAGCTGTTTTTT	CASSLDHGTANTGELFF
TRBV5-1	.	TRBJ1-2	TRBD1	TGCGCCAGCAGCCTATGGACAGGCGGGGACCTTTATGGCTACACCTTC	CASSLWTGGDLYGYTF
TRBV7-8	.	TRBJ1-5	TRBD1	TGTGCCAGCAGCTGGACAGGGAATCAGCCCCAGCATTTT	CASSWTGNQPQHF
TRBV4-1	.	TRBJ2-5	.	TGCGCCAGCAGCCATCCCGGGGGCGCTGAGACCCAGTACTTC	CASSHPGGAETQYF
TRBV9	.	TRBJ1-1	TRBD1	TGTGCCAGCAGCGTAGCCTGGGACGGGGGACAGGGAGCTTTCTTT	CASSVAWDGGQGAFF
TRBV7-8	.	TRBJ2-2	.	TGTGCCAGCAGCTTATTCGGGACCGAGCGAAGGGAGCTGTTTTTT	CASSLFGTERRELFF
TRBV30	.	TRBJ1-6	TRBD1	TGTGCCTGGGCGGGACAGCTTTATAATTCACCCCTCCACTTT	CAWAGQLYNSPLHF
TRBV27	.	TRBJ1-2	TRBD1	TGTGCCAGCAGTTATCGACAGGGGGGATATGGCTACACCTTC	CASSYRQGGYGYTF
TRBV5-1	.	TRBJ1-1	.	TGCGCCAGCACCCCGGGGGAGAAGAACACTGAAGCTTTCTTT	CASTPGEKNTEAFF
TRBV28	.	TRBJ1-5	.	TGTGCCAGCAGCCCCGGAGGGACGGGCAATCAGCCCCAGCATTTT	CASSPGGTGNQPQHF
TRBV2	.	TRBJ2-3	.	TGTGCCAGCTCCCTGCAAGGGGTCACAGATACGCAGTATTTT	CASSLQGVTDTQYF
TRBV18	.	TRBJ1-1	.	TGTGCCAGCTCACCAAGAAGAGGGGAAGGGACTGAAGCTTTCTTT	CASSPRRGEGTEAFF
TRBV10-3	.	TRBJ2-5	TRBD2	TGTGCCATCAGTGACGCCCTAGCGGGAGGGATGGAGACCCAGTACTTC	CAISDALAGGMETQYF
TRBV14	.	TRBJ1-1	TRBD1	TGTGCCAGCAGCCAAGTACAGGACAGGGAAGAGAACACTGAAGCTTTCTTT	CASSQVQDREENTEAFF
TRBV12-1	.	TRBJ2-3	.	TGTGCCAGCACCGACCTTGCTGGGGGACCGCTGGGTACGCAGTATTTT	CASTDLAGGPLGTQYF
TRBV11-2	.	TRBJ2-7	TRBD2	TGTGCCAGCAGCCCCGGGACTAGCCTCCTTATGGACTACGAGCAGTACTTC	CASSPGTSLLMDYEQYF
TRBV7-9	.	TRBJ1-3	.	TGTGCCAGCAGACGACAGGCCAGCTCTGGAAACACCATATATTTT	CASRRQASSGNTIYF
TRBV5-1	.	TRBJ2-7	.	TGCGCCAGCAGGGGGACATCGACTACTACCTACGAGCAGTACTTC	CASRGTSTTTYEQYF
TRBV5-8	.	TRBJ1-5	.	TGTGCCAGCAGCTTGGAGTACCAGCCCCAGCATTTT	CASSLEYQPQHF
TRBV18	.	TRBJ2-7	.	TGTGCCAGCTCATCGTTGGCAGACTACGAGCAGTACTTC	CASSSLADYEQYF
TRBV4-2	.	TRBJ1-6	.	TGTGCCAGCAGCCAAGGTAGCTCCTATAATTCACCCCTCCACTTT	CASSQGSSYNSPLHF
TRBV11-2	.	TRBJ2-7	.	TGTGCCAGCAGGGCAGGGAGTATCGAGCAGTACTTC	CASRAGSIEQYF
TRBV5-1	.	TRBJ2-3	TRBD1	TGCGCCAGCAGCTCCAGGGGGCGGGCAGATACGCAGTATTTT	CASSSRGRADTQYF
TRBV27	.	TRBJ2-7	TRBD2	TGTGCCAGCAGTCAAGGGGGACTAGCGGCCTCCTACGAGCAGTACTTC	CASSQGGLAASYEQYF
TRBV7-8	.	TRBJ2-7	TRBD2	TGTGCCAGCAGCCTTGGACTAGACGGCGAGCAGTACTTC	CASSLGLDGEQYF
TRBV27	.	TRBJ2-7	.	TGTGCCAGCAGTTTCTCGGGAATCGAGCAGTACTTC	CASSFSGIEQYF
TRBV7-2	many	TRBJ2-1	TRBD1	TGTGCCAGCAGCCGGGACAGTTCCTACAATGAGCAGTTCTTC	CASSRDSSYNEQFF
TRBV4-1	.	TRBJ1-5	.	TGCGCCAGCAGCCCCCAGCAGGCTAATCAGCCCCAGCATTTT	CASSPQQANQPQHF
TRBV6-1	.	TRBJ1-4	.	TGTGCCAGCTCCTCGGACAGATCTAATGAAAAACTGTTTTTT	CASSSDRSNEKLFF
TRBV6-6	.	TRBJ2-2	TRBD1	TGTGCCAGCAGTCCCGGACAGGAGAACACCGGGGAGCTGTTTTTT	CASSPGQENTGELFF
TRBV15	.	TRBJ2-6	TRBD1	TGTGCCACCAGCAGAACAGGGGGCTCTGGGGCCAACGTCCTGACTTTC	CATSRTGGSGANVLTF
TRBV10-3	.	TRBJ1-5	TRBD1	TGTGCCATCAGTGATGTGGGACAGTTCAATCAGCCCCAGCATTTT	CAISDVGQFNQPQHF
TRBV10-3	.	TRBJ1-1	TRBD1	TGTGCCACCAAAACAGGGGAGACTGAAGCTTTCTTT	CATKTGETEAFF
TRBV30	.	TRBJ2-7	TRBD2	TGTGCCTGGAGTGTGGGAGCGGGGGCCGTTGAGCAGTACTTC	CAWSVGAGAVEQYF
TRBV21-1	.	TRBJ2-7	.	TGTGCCAGCAGCGTTCGGACAGGGGGAGACTACGAGCAGTACTTC	CASSVRTGGDYEQYF
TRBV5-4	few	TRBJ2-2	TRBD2	TGTGCCAGCAGCATAGGGACCAGCGGGAGCACCGGGGAGCTGTTTTTT	CASSIGTSGSTGELFF
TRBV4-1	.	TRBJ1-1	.	TGCGCCAGTACACAGGGAGGTAGTGGTGAAGACACTGAAGCTTTCTTT	CASTQGGSGEDTEAFF
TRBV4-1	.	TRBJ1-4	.	TGCGCCAGCAGCCAAGATCCCACAGGGGAAAAACTGTTTTTT	CASSQDPTGEKLFF